A selection of T cell receptor beta chains follows, all from one sample in a study of metastatic and nonmetastatic thyroid tumors. TCRdb re-called the PCR reads through MiXCR. The sample records under 9,500 clones, approximately 30% being singletons. The source material was adjacent normal tissue. The origin of the receptors is a female donor with papillary thyroid cancer or a benign thyroid nodule (not recorded which). Some clones in this sample may be carry-over from other donors' samples. Both conserved end residues are part of each CDR3. D genes are given only for firm matches. Clone size appears in some rows only: once, few, many, or a class for an expanded clone.

abundance,v_gene,d_gene,j_gene,CDR3nt,CDR3aa
few,TRBV27,TRBD1,TRBJ1-2,TGTGCCAGCAGTCCAGGGGGAGAAGGCTATGGCTACACCTTC,CASSPGGEGYGYTF
many,TRBV10-3,NA,TRBJ2-3,TGTGCCATCAGTGCGGGGTTTGGACAGACAGATACGCAGTATTTT,CAISAGFGQTDTQYF
medium-sized,TRBV5-1,TRBD1,TRBJ2-3,TGCGCCAGCAGCGGGACAGGGGGTGTCGGCACAGATACGCAGTATTTT,CASSGTGGVGTDTQYF
few,TRBV11-3,NA,TRBJ1-2,TGTGCCAGCAGCCGTCGGATGGCGCAGGGCTACACCTTC,CASSRRMAQGYTF
medium-sized,TRBV27,NA,TRBJ1-5,TGTGCCAGCAGTCCGAGACAGATTCTCAATCAGCCCCAGCATTTT,CASSPRQILNQPQHF
many,TRBV5-6,TRBD2,TRBJ2-7,TGTGCCAGCAGCTTCGGGACTAAGTTAAACGAGCAGTACTTC,CASSFGTKLNEQYF
medium-sized,TRBV7-9,NA,TRBJ2-7,TGTGCCAGCAGCTCCGCGGGACAAGCCTACGAGCAGTACTTC,CASSSAGQAYEQYF
few,TRBV6-2/TRBV6-3,TRBD1,TRBJ2-7,TGTGCCAGCAATGACAGGGCGGAGCAGTACTTC,CASNDRAEQYF
few,TRBV28,TRBD1,TRBJ2-5,TGTGTCAGCAGCCGGGACAGGTGTGGGGAGACCCAGTACTTC,CVSSRDRCGETQYF
NA,TRBV5-5,NA,TRBJ2-6,TGTGCCAGCAGCCCCGACGGTGGGGCCAACGTCCTGACTTTC,CASSPDGGANVLTF
NA,TRBV7-8,NA,TRBJ2-2,TGTGCCAGCAGCTTACTGTTCACCGGGGAGCTGTTTTTT,CASSLLFTGELFF
few,TRBV6-2/TRBV6-3,TRBD2,TRBJ2-7,TGTGCCAGCAGTTTCGCTAGCGGGGCCTCCTACGAGCAGTACTTC,CASSFASGASYEQYF
few,TRBV28,NA,TRBJ1-2,TGTGCCAGCAGTTTTTTACCTAACTATGGCTACACCTTC,CASSFLPNYGYTF
few,TRBV6-2/TRBV6-3,TRBD2,TRBJ2-7,TGTGCCAGTAAAAATAGCGGGACCTCCTACGAGCAGTACTTC,CASKNSGTSYEQYF
few,TRBV6-5,NA,TRBJ2-5,TGTGCCAGCAGTTACTCGGCGGGAGAGACCCAGTACTTC,CASSYSAGETQYF
NA,TRBV9,NA,TRBJ2-5,TGTGCCAGCATCCCTCAGGGGGGGAGTGGCGAGACCCAGTACTTC,CASIPQGGSGETQYF
NA,TRBV3-1,TRBD2,TRBJ2-2,TGTGCCAGCAGCCCTAGCGGGGGGAACACCGGGGAGCTGTTTTTT,CASSPSGGNTGELFF
many,TRBV3-1,NA,TRBJ1-3,TGTGCCAGCAGCCTGGGAAACACCATATATTTT,CASSLGNTIYF
NA,TRBV7-8,TRBD1,TRBJ1-2,TGTGCCAGCAGCCCAAGGACAGGGACAACTGATGGCTACACCTTC,CASSPRTGTTDGYTF
many,TRBV2,TRBD1,TRBJ1-1,TGTGCCAGCCGGACAGGGGTGTTCACTGAAGCTTTCTTT,CASRTGVFTEAFF
many,TRBV5-4,NA,TRBJ2-3,TGTGCCAGCAGCTTGTCACGGGACACAGATACGCAGTATTTT,CASSLSRDTDTQYF
many,TRBV9,NA,TRBJ2-1,TGTGCCAGCAGCGTATCTAGCGACTCCTACAATGAGCAGTTCTTC,CASSVSSDSYNEQFF
medium-sized,TRBV20-1,TRBD1,TRBJ2-3,TGCAGTGCTGGGGACAGGGATGTCGCAGATACGCAGTATTTT,CSAGDRDVADTQYF
NA,TRBV6-1,TRBD2,TRBJ2-1,TGTGCCAGCAGTGTCGGAGCGGGAATCAATGAGCAGTTCTTC,CASSVGAGINEQFF
few,TRBV27,TRBD1,TRBJ2-1,TGTGCCAGCAGTGTATACAGGGGGACCGGGGACAGCAATGAGCAGTTCTTC,CASSVYRGTGDSNEQFF
medium-sized,TRBV6-2/TRBV6-3,NA,TRBJ1-1,TGTGCCAGCAGTTACAGCCGGGACCCCATTGAAGCTTTCTTT,CASSYSRDPIEAFF
NA,TRBV5-1,NA,TRBJ2-7,TGCGCCAGCACCCTGACGTCTGGGACCTACGAGCAGTACTTC,CASTLTSGTYEQYF
NA,TRBV5-6,NA,TRBJ1-2,TGTGCCAGCAGCTCCGGACAGAACTATGGCTACACCTTC,CASSSGQNYGYTF
NA,TRBV20-1,TRBD2,TRBJ2-5,TGCAGTGCTAGGCTCTACTGGGGAGGGCCCCGGGAGACCCAGTACTTC,CSARLYWGGPRETQYF
few,TRBV4-2,NA,TRBJ2-7,TGTGCCAGCAGCCAGGAAGCAGGGCGCTACGAGCAGTACTTC,CASSQEAGRYEQYF
NA,TRBV28,TRBD2,TRBJ2-5,TGTGCCAGCAGTTTAAGTGGCGGGAGCCAAGAGACCCAGTACTTC,CASSLSGGSQETQYF
medium-sized,TRBV20-1,NA,TRBJ1-6,TGCAGTGCTAGAGGACAGGCAGATTCACCCCTCCACTTT,CSARGQADSPLHF
NA,TRBV3-1,NA,TRBJ2-1,TGTGCCAGCAGCCGATACCCCGGGACTGATTCCTACAATGAGCAGTTCTTC,CASSRYPGTDSYNEQFF
few,TRBV27,NA,TRBJ1-1,TGTGCCAGCAGTTTGTCCCGCTCGAACACTGAAGCTTTCTTT,CASSLSRSNTEAFF
medium-sized,TRBV2,NA,TRBJ1-1,TGTGCCAGAAGAGGACACCTCATGAACACTGAAGCTTTCTTT,CARRGHLMNTEAFF
many,TRBV5-4,TRBD2,TRBJ2-1,TGTGCCAGCAGCTCGGGACTAGCGAATGAGCAGTTCTTC,CASSSGLANEQFF
NA,TRBV5-1,TRBD1,TRBJ1-2,TGCGCCAGCAGCGGTAGGACAGGGGACCGTGGCTACACCTTC,CASSGRTGDRGYTF
NA,TRBV24-1,NA,TRBJ2-1,TGTGCCACCAGTGATTTGGGAGCTCCCTCCTACAATGAGCAGTTCTTC,CATSDLGAPSYNEQFF
large,TRBV6-1,NA,TRBJ1-5,TGTGCCAGCAGTACGTCCCCGACAGGCGCTCAGCCCCAGCATTTT,CASSTSPTGAQPQHF
NA,TRBV20-1,NA,TRBJ1-2,TGCAGTGCTAGCGAAAAACGGGGGGCGCGGGGCTACACCTTC,CSASEKRGARGYTF
medium-sized,TRBV6-1,TRBD1,TRBJ2-7,TGTGCCAGCAGTGAAGGGGACCGGGACAGGGGAAGCAACGAGCAGTACTTC,CASSEGDRDRGSNEQYF
many,TRBV19,TRBD1,TRBJ2-3,TGTGCCAGTAGTATCACACCGGGACAGGGCACAGATACGCAGTATTTT,CASSITPGQGTDTQYF
few,TRBV25-1,NA,TRBJ1-1,TGTGCCAGCATTGGGTACCAGGTCCGAGCTTTCTTT,CASIGYQVRAFF
medium-sized,TRBV5-1,NA,TRBJ1-4,TGCGCCAGCAGCTTGTTCCAGGGGCCTCCTAATGAAAAACTGTTTTTT,CASSLFQGPPNEKLFF
NA,TRBV11-1,NA,TRBJ2-7,TGTGCCAGCAGCCGCCAAGGACAGACCCCCTACGAGCAGTACTTC,CASSRQGQTPYEQYF
once,TRBV11-2,TRBD1,TRBJ2-2,TGTGCCAGCAGCCCGCGACAGGGGGCCTACACCGGGGAGCTGTTTTTT,CASSPRQGAYTGELFF
NA,TRBV27,TRBD1,TRBJ1-1,TGTGCCAGCAGTTCCCAGGGGGCGGGTTGGGACACTGAAGCTTTCTTT,CASSSQGAGWDTEAFF
NA,TRBV6-5,TRBD1,TRBJ1-2,TGTGCCAGCAGTAACCGACAGGGGGCAAACTATGGCTACACCTTC,CASSNRQGANYGYTF
few,TRBV6-1,NA,TRBJ2-7,TGTGCCAGCGGATGGTGGATAGATGGCGAGCAGTACTTC,CASGWWIDGEQYF